This T cell receptor (beta chain) was recorded in a study of OX40 agonist ivuxolimab in advanced cancers. Turning to the study itself: Averaging 60 years in age, with a range of about 23 to 80, the cohort was more than 75% male. Participants could have had prior anti-PD-1, anti-PD-L1 or anti-CTLA-4 therapy, and roughly 40% had some. Overall study results and limits: In general, CD8+ T cells held more expanded clones than CD4+ did, on average.

Here immunoSEQ multiplex PCR was the method, and the copy in TCRdb shows in-frame clones only, minus some. The data show about 69,000 clones, around nine tenths seen once. With autoimmune disease history or systemic immunosuppression, patients were excluded. Turning to this clone: What it binds is not known.

The clonotype originates from an adult with an advanced solid tumor such as melanoma, head and neck, liver or kidney cancer. The sample consisted of CD4+ or CD8+ T cells sorted from blood, taken in a trial of the OX40 agonist ivuxolimab.

DNA of the CDR3: TGCGCCAGCAGCCAAGAACAGGGGGGAACCTACGAGCAGTACTTC. It yields the protein CASSQEQGGTYEQYF. This chain joins TRBV4-1 and TRBJ2-7; 8 bases align to TRBD1. The germline CDR1 and CDR2 sequences are MGHRA and YSYEKL. J gave up 2 bases and V 0 bases, and 3 bases lay outside the gene matches. The CDR3 spans 15 residues.